The clone carrying this TCR beta chain was found many times. Antigen unknown. TCRdb used MiXCR to reprocess the 5' RACE reads, holding one entry per CDR3 protein. The sample yields around 80,000 distinct CDR3 sequences, roughly 12% seen once. This specimen comes from a study of early T cells in non-severe SARS-CoV-2 infection. About the research overall: Whole-blood bulk RNA, unsorted, was sequenced, and chains were unpaired. Study outcomes and limitations: Private and CD4 specificities were missed by VDJdb matching, skewed to anti-spike CD8.

With 3 bases removed from V and 3 bases from J, the gap between germline ends came to 15 bases. This CDR3 is built from 15 residues. Germline V gene lookup returns CDR1 MNHEY and CDR2 SMNVEV (reference sequence). The source is an adult who was a healthcare worker with PCR-confirmed SARS-CoV-2 infection or an uninfected control (not recorded which). Sequencing used whole blood. The chain combines TRBV27 with TRBJ2-7, with D tentatively TRBD1 or TRBD2 (7 bases each). CDR3 region: CASSFGPRGGYEQYF. CDR3 DNA: TGTGCCAGCAGTTTTGGGCCCAGGGGGGGCTACGAGCAGTACTTC.